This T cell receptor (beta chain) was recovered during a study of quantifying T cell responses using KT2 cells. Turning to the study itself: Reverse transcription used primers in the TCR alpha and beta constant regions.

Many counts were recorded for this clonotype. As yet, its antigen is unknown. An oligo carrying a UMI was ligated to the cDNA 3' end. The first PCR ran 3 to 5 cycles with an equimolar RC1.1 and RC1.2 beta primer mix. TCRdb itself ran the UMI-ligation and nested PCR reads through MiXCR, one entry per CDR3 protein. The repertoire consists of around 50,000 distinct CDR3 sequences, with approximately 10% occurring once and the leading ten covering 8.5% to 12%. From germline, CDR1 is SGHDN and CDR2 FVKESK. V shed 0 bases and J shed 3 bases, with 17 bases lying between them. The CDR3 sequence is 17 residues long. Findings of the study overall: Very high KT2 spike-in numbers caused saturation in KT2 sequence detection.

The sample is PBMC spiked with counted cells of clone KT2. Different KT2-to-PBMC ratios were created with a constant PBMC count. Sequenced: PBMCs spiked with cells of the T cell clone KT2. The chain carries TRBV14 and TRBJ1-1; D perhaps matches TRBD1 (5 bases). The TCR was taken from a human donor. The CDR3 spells CASSQDRWIGEDTEAFF. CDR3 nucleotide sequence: TGTGCCAGCAGCCAAGATAGGTGGATAGGGGAGGACACTGAAGCTTTCTTT. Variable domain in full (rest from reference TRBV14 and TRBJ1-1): EAGVTQFPSHSVIEKGQTVTLRCDPISGHDNLYWYRRVMGKEIKFLLHFVKESKQDESGMPNNRFLAERTGGTYSTLKVQPAELEDSGVYFCASSQDRWIGEDTEAFFGQGTRLTVV.